This TCR beta chain was obtained from a study of identical twins. Findings of the study overall: Monozygotic twin pairs showed more out-of-frame TCR alpha sharing than models estimated. Cord blood beta clonotypes present at high abundance carried fewer insertions; no such pattern appeared in memory repertoires.

This clonotype was observed many times. The antigen remains unidentified. V lost 2 bases and J lost 12, with 20 bases in between. This CDR3 contains 15 residues. The germline V gene has CDR1 LGHDT and CDR2 YNNKEL (reference sequence). Template switching added a universal primer binding site, and final cDNA carried unique molecular identifiers. TCRdb re-called the 5' RACE reads through MiXCR, storing one row per CDR3 protein. The sample includes about 690,000 distinct CDR3 sequences, approximately 6% of them seen just once. All of the donors were Caucasians in good health. The sample taken for sequencing was naive T cells sorted from blood. The V and J genes are TRBV3-1 and TRBJ2-1; D perhaps matches TRBD1 (6 bases). The clonotype originates from a man aged 18-30 years in good health. The CDR3 region has the DNA TGTGCCAGCAGCCAACCAACAGGGTCGGCCCCAGGGCAGTTCTTC. It translates to CASSQPTGSAPGQFF.